A single sample gave rise to the 21 T cell receptor beta chains below, sequenced in a study of blood T cell repertoires in COVID-19. Some clones are missing from TCRdb's copy, which holds only in-frame ones; the method was immunoSEQ multiplex PCR. Of 180,000 or so clones in the sample, more than 75% were seen once. Material for sequencing was peripheral blood. These receptors came from a woman aged 50 to 60 with active or convalescent COVID-19.

The V gene is TRBV6-1, the J gene TRBJ1-2; D is perhaps TRBD1 (6 bases). The CDR3 loop spans 14 amino acids. The V end was cut by 2 bases, the J end by 8 bases, with 15 bases between. Germline CDR1 and CDR2: MNHNS and SASEGT. CDR3: CASSETGYRAGYTF. CDR3 DNA sequence: TGTGCCAGCAGTGAAACGGGCTACAGGGCCGGCTACACCTTC.

The CDR3 here is CASSSTGGLGEQYF. The CDR3 bases are TGTGCCAGCAGTTCGACAGGGGGCCTTGGCGAGCAGTACTTC. This chain joins TRBV6-5 and TRBJ2-7; the match to TRBD1 covers 10 bases. CDR3 length: 14 amino acids. The germline gives CDR1 MNHEY, CDR2 SVGAGI. V lost 4 bases and J lost 6; bases outside the gene matches: 6.

V gene TRBV7-7 combines with J gene TRBJ2-1, with TRBD2 identical over 7 bases. Germline CDR1 is SSHAT and CDR2 is FNYEAQ (reference sequence). V gave up 2 bases and J gave up 6 bases; unmatched junction bases: 7. CDR3 size: 15 residues. CDR3 region: CASSLFGTTPNEQFF. In DNA form, the CDR3 reads TGTGCCAGCAGCTTATTCGGGACTACCCCCAATGAGCAGTTCTTC.

The chain recombines TRBV20-1 with TRBJ2-7; TRBD1 matches at 8 bases. With 3 bases clipped from V and 5 bases from J, the junction kept 12 bases outside the gene matches. CDR1 and CDR2 from the germline V gene are DFQATT and SNEGSKA (reference sequence). This CDR3 is built from 15 residues. The CDR3 DNA sequence: TGCAGTGCTAGTCGAGGGGGGACAGGAGGGGACGAGCAGTACTTC. Translation: CSASRGGTGGDEQYF.

This chain uses TRBV19 with TRBJ2-5, with 9 bases fitting TRBD2. Germline V gives CDR1 LNHDA, CDR2 SQIVND (reference sequence). CDR3 length: 14 residues. J lost 5 bases, V lost 3 bases, and 4 bases had no gene match. CDR3 residues: CASSMGTSPETQYF. CDR3 sequence (DNA): TGTGCCAGTAGTATGGGGACTAGCCCCGAGACCCAGTACTTC.

The rearrangement joins TRBV29-1 to TRBJ2-5; TRBD1 matches at 7 bases. Germline V gene sequence: CDR1 SQVTM, CDR2 ANQGSEA. After removal of 4 bases from V and 5 bases from J, the junction contained 4 bases not matched to a gene. There are 12 residues in the CDR3. CDR3 sequence (DNA): TGCAGCGTTGTATCACAGGGGGAGACCCAGTACTTC. Residues: CSVVSQGETQYF.

The rearrangement links TRBV28 to TRBJ1-2; tentatively, D is TRBD1 (5 bases). The V end was cut by 3 bases, the J end by 4 bases, with 12 bases between. Germline V lookup: CDR1 MDHEN, CDR2 SYDVKM. CDR3 size: 14 residues. CDR3 loop: CASSLGQGTYGYTF. CDR3 DNA: TGTGCCAGCAGTTTGGGGCAGGGTACCTATGGCTACACCTTC.

The V call is TRBV6-2 or TRBV6-3, the J call TRBJ1-2; no firm D call. V gave up 4 bases and J gave up 4 bases, with 16 bases separating them. This CDR3 spans 15 amino acids. Germline V gene sequence: CDR1 MNHEY, CDR2 SVGEGT. This CDR3 is CASSSQPGVGYGYTF. CDR3 bases: TGTGCCAGCAGTTCCCAACCGGGAGTTGGCTATGGCTACACCTTC.

The J gene is TRBJ2-3, the V gene TRBV5-1; D remains ambiguous. The V gene's germline CDR1 is SGHRS and CDR2 YFSETQ. V was pared by 0 bases and J by 2 bases, with 7 bases between. The CDR3 contains 14 residues. This CDR3 is CASSLGSNTDTQYF. Written as DNA, the CDR3 is TGCGCCAGCAGCTTGGGGTCTAACACAGATACGCAGTATTTT.

V usage is TRBV18 and J usage is TRBJ1-3; D is ambiguous. The CDR3 spans 14 residues. The germline V and J ends were trimmed by 1 base and 4 bases, with 8 bases remaining between them. The germline V gene encodes CDR1 KGHSH and CDR2 LQKENI. The CDR3 loop reads CASSPQEWGNTIYF. The CDR3 nucleotides are TGTGCCAGCTCACCACAGGAGTGGGGAAACACCATATATTTT. The full variable domain, completed using reference TRBV18 and TRBJ1-3, is NAGVMQNPRHLVRRRGQEARLRCSPMKGHSHVYWYRQLPEEGLKFMVYLQKENIIDESGMPKERFSAEFPKEGPSILRIQQVVRGDSAAYFCASSPQEWGNTIYFGEGSWLTVV.

The chain recombines TRBV5-1 with TRBJ1-1; possible D gene TRBD1, 6 bases. Germline V gene lookup returns CDR1 SGHRS and CDR2 YFSETQ. V was shortened by 4 bases and J by 6 bases, with 19 bases between the two germline ends. The CDR3 has 15 amino acids. The CDR3 sequence is CASSETTGLGPEAFF. The DNA for the CDR3 is TGCGCCAGCAGCGAGACAACAGGGTTGGGCCCTGAAGCTTTCTTT.

CDR3 sequence (DNA): TGTGCCAGCAGCCTAAGGGGAGGAGAAAGTCAGCCCCAGCATTTT. Residues: CASSLRGGESQPQHF. The chain uses TRBV7-6 and TRBJ1-5, with D perhaps matching TRBD1 (5 bases). V shed 5 bases and J shed 6 bases, with 17 bases lying between them. Germline loops: CDR1 SGHVS, CDR2 FNYEAQ. CDR3 length: 15 residues.

The sample holds one count of this clone. This rearrangement joins TRBV6-6 to TRBJ2-7; TRBD1 might be the D (5 bases). V lost 3 bases, J lost 6 bases, and 15 bases lay in between. CDR1 and CDR2 from the germline V gene are MNHNY and SVGAGI (reference sequence). CDR3 length: 14 amino acids. Here the CDR3 reads CASSYGQGGGEQYF. In DNA form, the CDR3 reads TGTGCCAGCAGTTATGGGCAGGGTGGCGGCGAGCAGTACTTC.

The chain employs TRBV2 and TRBJ2-3; 10 positions match TRBD1. This CDR3 is 15 amino acids long. The ends lost 5 bases at V and 0 bases at J; junction bases unmatched: 2. The germline gives CDR1 SNHLY, CDR2 FYNNEI. This chain's CDR3 is CASSPGQGSTDTQYF. In DNA, the CDR3 is TGTGCCAGCAGTCCGGGACAGGGGAGCACAGATACGCAGTATTTT.

Concerning this clone itself: A much larger clone is a single base away; this may be a read error. The genes are TRBV28 and TRBJ2-2; 8 bases line up with TRBD1. Unmatched junction bases numbered 2, after V lost 4 bases and J lost 7 bases. The germline V gene has CDR1 MDHEN and CDR2 SYDVKM. The CDR3 runs to 13 residues. The CDR3 spells CASSSGGGGELFF. The CDR3 DNA sequence: TGTGCCAGCAGTTCAGGGGGCGGCGGGGAGCTGTTTTTT.

This clone has only a few counts. The genes are TRBV28 and TRBJ2-5, with 8 bases identical to TRBD1. V lost 7 bases and J lost 6; bases outside the gene matches: 10. The length of the CDR3 is 14 residues. Germline CDR1 reads MDHEN; CDR2 reads SYDVKM. CDR3 coding DNA: TGTGCCAGCAAGGGGCAGGGGGCTTTGCAGACCCAGTACTTC. Translation gives CASKGQGALQTQYF.

V gene TRBV30 combines with J gene TRBJ2-3, with D perhaps matching TRBD2 (5 bases). The ends were cut back, 0 bases at V and 2 bases at J, with 12 bases in the middle. Germline V gene sequence: CDR1 GTSNPN, CDR2 SVGIG (reference sequence). There are 15 residues in the CDR3. CDR3 protein: CAWSVIRLNTDTQYF. CDR3 bases: TGTGCCTGGAGTGTCATCCGACTAAACACAGATACGCAGTATTTT. The full variable domain, with the rest looked up from reference TRBV30 and TRBJ2-3, is SQTIHQWPATLVQPVGSPLSLECTVEGTSNPNLYWYRQAAGRGLQLLFYSVGIGQISSEVPQNLSASRPQDRQFILSSKKLLLSDSGFYLCAWSVIRLNTDTQYFGPGTRLTVL.

Only a few counts were recorded for this clone. V and J are TRBV29-1 and TRBJ1-3; D uncertain. In germline, CDR1 is SQVTM, CDR2 ANQGSEA. V lost 4 bases and J 8 bases, leaving 18 bases between the germline ends. The CDR3 is made up of 14 amino acids. Here the CDR3 DNA reads TGCAGCGTTGGCCTGGCAACCGGCACAGACACCATATATTTT. It translates to CSVGLATGTDTIYF.

This rearrangement joins TRBV6-5 to TRBJ1-2, with a weak D call TRBD1 (6 bases). V gave up 5 bases and J gave up 8 bases, with 18 bases separating them. CDR1 and CDR2 from the germline V gene are MNHEY and SVGAGI. This CDR3 has 14 amino acids. The CDR3 DNA is TGTGCCAGCAGTCCCCGGAGGGGAGGGGGGGGCTACACCTTC. Its translation is CASSPRRGGGGYTF.

The genes are TRBV7-3 and TRBJ2-1; TRBD2 is a possible D gene (6 bases). The length of the CDR3 is 14 residues. In germline, CDR1 is SGHTA, CDR2 FQGTGA. The V end lost 2 bases, the J end lost 8 bases, and 13 bases lay between the germline ends. Here the CDR3 reads CASSLAGGMDEQFF. The CDR3 region has the DNA TGTGCCAGCAGCTTAGCTGGGGGGATGGATGAGCAGTTCTTC.

The gene calls are TRBV30 and TRBJ2-2; D is possibly TRBD2 (6 bases). The CDR3 spans 13 residues. Trimming took 0 bases from V and 6 from J, leaving 8 bases between them. Germline-derived CDR1 and CDR2 are GTSNPN and SVGIG (reference sequence). The CDR3 spells CAWSVWGAGELFF. The CDR3 coding sequence is TGTGCCTGGAGTGTATGGGGGGCCGGGGAGCTGTTTTTT.